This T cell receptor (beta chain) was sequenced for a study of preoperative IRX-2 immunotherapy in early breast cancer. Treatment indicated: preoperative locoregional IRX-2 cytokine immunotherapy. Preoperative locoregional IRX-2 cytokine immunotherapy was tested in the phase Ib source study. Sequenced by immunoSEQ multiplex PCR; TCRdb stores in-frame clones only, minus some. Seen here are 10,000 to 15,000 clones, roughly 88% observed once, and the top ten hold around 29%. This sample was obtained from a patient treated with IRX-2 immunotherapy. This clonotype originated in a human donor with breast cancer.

DNA of the CDR3: TGTGCCAGCAGCTTCCGACAGGGGGCAGACACCGGGGAGCTGTTTTTT. This sequence encodes CASSFRQGADTGELFF. The rearrangement joins TRBV7-9 to TRBJ2-2, with 10 bases aligning to TRBD1. The junction had 4 bases not matched to a gene; V was cut back by 3 bases and J by 3 bases. The length of the CDR3 is 16 residues. CDR1 SEHNR and CDR2 FQNEAQ come from the germline V gene (reference sequence).